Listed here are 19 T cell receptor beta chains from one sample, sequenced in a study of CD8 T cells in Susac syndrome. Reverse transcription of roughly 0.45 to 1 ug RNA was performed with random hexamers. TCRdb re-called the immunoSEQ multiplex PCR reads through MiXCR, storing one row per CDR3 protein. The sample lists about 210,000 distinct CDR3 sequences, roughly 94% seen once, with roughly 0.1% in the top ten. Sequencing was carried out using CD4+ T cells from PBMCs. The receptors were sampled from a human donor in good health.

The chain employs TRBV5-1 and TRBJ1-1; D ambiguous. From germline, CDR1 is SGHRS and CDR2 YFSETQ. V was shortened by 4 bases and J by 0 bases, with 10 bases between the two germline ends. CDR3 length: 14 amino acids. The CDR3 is CASSRAGVNTEAFF. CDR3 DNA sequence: TGCGCCAGCAGCCGGGCAGGAGTGAACACTGAAGCTTTCTTT.

CDR3 amino acids: CASSKGDVYEQYV. The DNA of the CDR3 is TGTGCCAGCAGCAAAGGGGACGTCTACGAGCAGTACGTC. The rearrangement uses TRBV21-1 and TRBJ2-7; TRBD1, as called in the table, went unchecked against the DNA. TRBV21-1 is annotated as a pseudogene. There are 13 residues in the CDR3.

The CDR3 region is CATSSGTADYNSPLHF. The CDR3 nucleotides are TGTGCCACCAGCAGCGGGACAGCAGATTATAATTCACCCCTCCACTTT. The V and J genes are TRBV15 and TRBJ1-6; 7 bases align to TRBD1. This CDR3 spans 16 amino acids. Germline-derived CDR1 and CDR2 are LNHNV and YYDKDF (reference sequence). The V gene end was trimmed by 3 bases and the J gene end by 4 bases; junction bases not matched to a gene: 6.

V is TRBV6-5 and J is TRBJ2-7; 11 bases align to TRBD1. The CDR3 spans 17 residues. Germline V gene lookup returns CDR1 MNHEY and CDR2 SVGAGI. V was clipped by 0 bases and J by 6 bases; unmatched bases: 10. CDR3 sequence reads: CASSYSADRGRAGEQYF. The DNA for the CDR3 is TGTGCCAGCAGTTACTCCGCGGACAGGGGGCGGGCCGGCGAGCAGTACTTC.

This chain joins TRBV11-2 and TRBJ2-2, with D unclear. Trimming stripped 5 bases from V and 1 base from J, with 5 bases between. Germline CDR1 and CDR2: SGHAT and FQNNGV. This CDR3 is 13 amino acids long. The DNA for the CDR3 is TGTGCCAGCAGCATAAGGAACACCGGGGAGCTGTTTTTT. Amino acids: CASSIRNTGELFF.

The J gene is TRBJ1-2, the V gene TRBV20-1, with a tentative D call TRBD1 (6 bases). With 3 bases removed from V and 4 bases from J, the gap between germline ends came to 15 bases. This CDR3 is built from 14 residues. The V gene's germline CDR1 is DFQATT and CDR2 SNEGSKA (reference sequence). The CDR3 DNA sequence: TGCAGTGCTAGGCCGATGCTAGGGGGCTATGGCTACACCTTC. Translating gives CSARPMLGGYGYTF.

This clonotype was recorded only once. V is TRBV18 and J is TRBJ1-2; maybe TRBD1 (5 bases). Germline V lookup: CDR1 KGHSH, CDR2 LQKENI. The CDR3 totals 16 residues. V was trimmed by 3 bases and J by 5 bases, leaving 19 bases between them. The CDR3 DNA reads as TGTGCCAGCTCACCTAAACGGCAGGTGGGACTTTATGGCTACACCTTC. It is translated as CASSPKRQVGLYGYTF. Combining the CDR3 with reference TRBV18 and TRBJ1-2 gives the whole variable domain NAGVMQNPRHLVRRRGQEARLRCSPMKGHSHVYWYRQLPEEGLKFMVYLQKENIIDESGMPKERFSAEFPKEGPSILRIQQVVRGDSAAYFCASSPKRQVGLYGYTFGSGTRLTVV.

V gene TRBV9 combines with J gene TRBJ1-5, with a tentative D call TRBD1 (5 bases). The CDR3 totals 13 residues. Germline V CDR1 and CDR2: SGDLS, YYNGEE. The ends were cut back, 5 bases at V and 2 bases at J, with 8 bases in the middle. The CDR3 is CASSGDGNQPQHF. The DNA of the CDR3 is TGTGCCAGCAGTGGGGACGGCAATCAGCCCCAGCATTTT.

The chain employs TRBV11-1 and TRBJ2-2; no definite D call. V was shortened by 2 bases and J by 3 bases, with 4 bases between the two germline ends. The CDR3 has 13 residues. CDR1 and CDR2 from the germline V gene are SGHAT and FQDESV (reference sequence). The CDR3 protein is CASSLSDTGELFF. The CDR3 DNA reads TGTGCCAGCAGCTTATCAGACACCGGGGAGCTGTTTTTT.

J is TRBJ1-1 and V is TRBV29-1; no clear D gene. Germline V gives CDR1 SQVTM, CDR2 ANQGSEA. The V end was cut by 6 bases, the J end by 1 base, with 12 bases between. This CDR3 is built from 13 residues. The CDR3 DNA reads TGCAGCGTGGGCAGGTCCCAGAACACTGAAGCTTTCTTT. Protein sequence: CSVGRSQNTEAFF.

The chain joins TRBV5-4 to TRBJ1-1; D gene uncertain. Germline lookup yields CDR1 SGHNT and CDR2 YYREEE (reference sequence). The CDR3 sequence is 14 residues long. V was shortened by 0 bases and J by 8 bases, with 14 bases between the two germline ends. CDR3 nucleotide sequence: TGTGCCAGCAGCTTGGACTCAATATCGACGGAAGCTTTCTTT. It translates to CASSLDSISTEAFF.

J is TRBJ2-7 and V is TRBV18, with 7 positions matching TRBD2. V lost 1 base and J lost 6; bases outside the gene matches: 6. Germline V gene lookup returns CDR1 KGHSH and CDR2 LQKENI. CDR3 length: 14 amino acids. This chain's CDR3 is CASSPRASGSEQYV. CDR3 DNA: TGTGCCAGCTCACCACGGGCTAGCGGCTCCGAGCAGTACGTC.

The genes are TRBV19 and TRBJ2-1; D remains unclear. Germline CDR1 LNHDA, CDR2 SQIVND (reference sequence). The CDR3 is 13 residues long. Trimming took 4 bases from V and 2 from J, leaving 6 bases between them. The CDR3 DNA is TGTGCCAGTAGTAAGACAACCTACAATGAGCAGTTCTTC. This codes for CASSKTTYNEQFF. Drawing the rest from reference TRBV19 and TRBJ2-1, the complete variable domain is DGGITQSPKYLFRKEGQNVTLSCEQNLNHDAMYWYRQDPGQGLRLIYYSQIVNDFQKGDIAEGYSVSREKKESFPLTVTSAQKNPTAFYLCASSKTTYNEQFFGPGTRLTVL.

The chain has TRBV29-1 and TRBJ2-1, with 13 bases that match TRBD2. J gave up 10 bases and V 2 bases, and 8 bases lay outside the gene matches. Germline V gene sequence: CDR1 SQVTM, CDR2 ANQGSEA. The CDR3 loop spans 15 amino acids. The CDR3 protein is CSVEQGLAGIGEQFF. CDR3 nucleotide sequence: TGCAGCGTTGAACAGGGACTAGCGGGGATCGGGGAGCAGTTCTTC.

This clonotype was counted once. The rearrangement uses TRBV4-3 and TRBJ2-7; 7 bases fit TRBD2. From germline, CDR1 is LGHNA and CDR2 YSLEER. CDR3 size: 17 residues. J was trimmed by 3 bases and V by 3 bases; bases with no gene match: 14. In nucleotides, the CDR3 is TGCGCCAGCAGCCAGGGGAACCCACTAGCGTCGGTCTACGAGCAGTACTTC. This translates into CASSQGNPLASVYEQYF.

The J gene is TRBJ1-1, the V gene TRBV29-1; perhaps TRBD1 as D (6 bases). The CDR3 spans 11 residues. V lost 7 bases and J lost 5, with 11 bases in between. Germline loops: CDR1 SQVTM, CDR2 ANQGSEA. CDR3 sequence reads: CSAKGGTEAFF. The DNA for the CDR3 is TGCAGCGCCAAGGGGGGGACTGAAGCTTTCTTT.

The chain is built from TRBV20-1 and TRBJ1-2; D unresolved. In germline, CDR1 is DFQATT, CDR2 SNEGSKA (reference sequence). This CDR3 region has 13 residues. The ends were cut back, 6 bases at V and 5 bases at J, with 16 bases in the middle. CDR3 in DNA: TGCAGTGCCCCCCCCTTATTCGTTTATGGCTACACCTTC. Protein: CSAPPLFVYGYTF.

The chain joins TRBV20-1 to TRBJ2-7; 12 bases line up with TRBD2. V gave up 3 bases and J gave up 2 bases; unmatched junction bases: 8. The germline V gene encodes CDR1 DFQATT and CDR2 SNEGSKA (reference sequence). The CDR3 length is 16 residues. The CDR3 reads CSASPASGGGPYEQYF. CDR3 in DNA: TGCAGTGCTAGCCCAGCTAGCGGGGGGGGGCCCTACGAGCAGTACTTC.

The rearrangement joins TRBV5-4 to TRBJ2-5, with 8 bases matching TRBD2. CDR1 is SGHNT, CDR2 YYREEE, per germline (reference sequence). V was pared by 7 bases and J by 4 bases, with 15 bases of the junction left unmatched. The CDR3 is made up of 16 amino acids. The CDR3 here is CASGRGSGGGVETQYF. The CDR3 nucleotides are TGTGCCAGCGGCCGGGGGAGCGGGGGAGGCGTAGAGACCCAGTACTTC.